The present T cell receptor (beta chain) was sequenced within a study of CD8 T cells in ankylosing spondylitis. The V end lost 2 bases, the J end lost 3 bases, and 17 bases lay between the germline ends. CDR3 length: 15 amino acids. Germline values: CDR1 DFQATT, CDR2 SNEGSKA (reference sequence). Of note for this clonotype: Its matching antigen is unknown.

Study-wide results and limits: What appeared characteristic of ankylosing spondylitis blood was a TCR beta motif of 7 or 8 highly homologous variants.

TCRdb passed the 5' RACE reads through MiXCR, listing each CDR3 protein once. The sample includes 750,000 to 850,000 distinct CDR3 sequences, around 11% of them seen just once. The rearrangement uses TRBV20-1 and TRBJ2-7; tentative D call: TRBD2 (7 bases). The source material was blood, either unsorted or a sorted T cell fraction (not recorded which). This receptor was obtained from a male donor with ankylosing spondylitis. This chain's CDR3 is CSARSPRGGGYEQYF. Here the CDR3 DNA reads TGCAGTGCTAGATCACCACGGGGAGGGGGCTACGAGCAGTACTTC.